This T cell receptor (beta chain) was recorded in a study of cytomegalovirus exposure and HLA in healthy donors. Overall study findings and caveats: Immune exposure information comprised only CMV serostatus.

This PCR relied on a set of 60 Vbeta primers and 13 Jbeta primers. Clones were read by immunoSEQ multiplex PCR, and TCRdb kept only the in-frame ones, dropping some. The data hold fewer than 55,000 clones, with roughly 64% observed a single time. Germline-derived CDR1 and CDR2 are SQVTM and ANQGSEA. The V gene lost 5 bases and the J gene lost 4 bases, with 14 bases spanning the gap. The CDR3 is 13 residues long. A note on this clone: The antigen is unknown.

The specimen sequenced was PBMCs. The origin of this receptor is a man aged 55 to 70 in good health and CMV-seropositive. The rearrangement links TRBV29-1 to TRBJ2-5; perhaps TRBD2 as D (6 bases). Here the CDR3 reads CSVFDGSVETQYF. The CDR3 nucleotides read TGCAGCGTTTTCGACGGGAGTGTAGAGACCCAGTACTTC.